These 7 T cell receptor beta chains were all obtained from the same sample, sequenced in a study of T cell repertoires in cytomegalovirus infection. In TCRdb, the reads were re-called with MiXCR into one record per CDR3 protein. The sample consists of approximately 250,000 distinct CDR3 sequences, roughly 23% of them appearing once. The sample was CD8+ T cells from PBMCs. The receptors derive from a human donor in good health (CMV status not recorded). Some clones in this sample may be carry-over from other donors' samples.

The chain links TRBV12-3 or TRBV12-4 to TRBJ1-1; possibly TRBD1 for D (6 bases). This CDR3 region has 12 residues. The V and J ends lost 10 bases and 7 bases respectively, with 16 bases between them. The CDR3 nucleotides are TGTGCCACCGGTCGGACAGCTAGTGAAGCTTTCTTT. This encodes CATGRTASEAFF.

This clonotype came up once. The chain combines TRBV6-6 with TRBJ2-1; no clear D. The germline CDR1 and CDR2 sequences are MNHNY and SVGAGI (reference sequence). This CDR3 comprises 16 residues. The V end was cut by 4 bases, the J end by 0 bases, with 13 bases between. DNA for the CDR3: TGTGCCAGCAGTTCCACCGGAGTAGGCTCCTACAATGAGCAGTTCTTC. Amino acids: CASSSTGVGSYNEQFF.

The chain combines TRBV7-9 with TRBJ2-5, with 11 bases identical to TRBD1. With 4 bases clipped from V and 4 bases from J, the junction kept 2 bases outside the gene matches. The CDR3 has 14 amino acids. CDR1 is SEHNR and CDR2 is FQNEAQ in the germline V gene (reference sequence). CDR3 sequence reads: CASSSDRGPETQYF. CDR3 sequence (DNA): TGTGCCAGCAGCTCGGACAGGGGGCCAGAGACCCAGTACTTC.

In this sample, this clonotype turned up many times. The rearrangement uses TRBV5-4 and TRBJ1-1; D not resolved. Looked up from germline, CDR1 is SGHNT and CDR2 is YYREEE (reference sequence). The CDR3 sequence is 13 residues long. Trimming removed 1 base from V and 5 bases from J, with 9 bases in between. The CDR3 here is CASSLYTGTEAFF. The DNA for the CDR3 is TGTGCCAGCAGCTTGTACACGGGGACTGAAGCTTTCTTT.

Here the CDR3 reads CASDVGGAYNEQFF. Here the CDR3 DNA reads TGTGCCAGCGATGTGGGGGGCGCCTACAATGAGCAGTTCTTC. This chain links TRBV19 with TRBJ2-1; D is possibly TRBD1 or TRBD2 (6 bases each). Trimming stripped 9 bases from V and 2 bases from J, with 14 bases between. Germline CDR1 and CDR2: LNHDA and SQIVND (reference sequence). This CDR3 is built from 14 residues.

The chain combines TRBV5-6 with TRBJ2-7; TRBD2 agrees at 13 bases. V dropped 4 bases and J dropped 4; count of bases not matched to a gene: 11. Germline CDR1 reads SGHDT; CDR2 reads YYEEEE. The CDR3 spans 17 residues. CDR3 residues: CASSLTSGGQNYYEQYF. CDR3 sequence (DNA): TGTGCCAGCAGCCTGACTAGCGGGGGGCAGAATTATTACGAGCAGTACTTC.

Worth noting for this clonotype: This may arise from a read error, as a much more abundant clone is one base away. This chain uses TRBV7-2 with TRBJ2-3; D may be TRBD2 (7 bases). Germline CDR1 SGHTA, CDR2 FQGNSA. The CDR3 spans 17 residues. The CDR3 spells CASSLRVAGADTNTQYF. CDR3 DNA sequence: TGTGCCAGCAGCTTACGAGTGGCGGGGGCCGACACAAATACGCAGTATTTT.